The clone carrying this T cell receptor (beta chain) has just a few counts. Its antigen is as yet unknown. The V and J ends lost 3 bases and 9 bases, in that order; junction bases with no gene match: 15. The CDR3 is 16 residues long. Germline CDR1 reads DFQATT; CDR2 reads SNEGSKA (reference sequence). Libraries were made from TCR beta cDNA, and they carried unique molecular identifiers. TCRdb called the PCR reads again in MiXCR, with one record for every CDR3 protein. This sample has hundreds of thousands of distinct CDR3 sequences, with 39% found just once. The data belong to a study of post-analysis software for immune sequencing data. Overall study findings and caveats: Under the F measure, samples that were prepared in one batch clustered strongly together. When patients were compared with controls, 4 or 5 TRBV segments were more frequent, TRBV5-6, TRBV5-1 and TRBV20-1 among them. The normalized Chao1 diversity of multiple sclerosis patients was significantly lower than that of controls.

The chain has TRBV20-1 and TRBJ2-1; 9 positions match TRBD2. The TCR originated in a girl aged 2 to 9 with multiple sclerosis. Sequencing was performed on blood. The CDR3 sequence is CSASPRISGSWGEQFF. As DNA, the CDR3 is TGCAGTGCTAGCCCCCGGATTAGCGGGAGTTGGGGTGAGCAGTTCTTC.